The T cell receptor (beta chain) under discussion was sequenced for a study of T cells in Graves' hyperthyroidism and ophthalmopathy. From RNA transcripts, TCR beta CDR3 regions were amplified. The primer set for the first-round RT-PCR of the TCR CDR3 was HTBI. TCRdb redid the calling of the multiplex PCR reads with MiXCR, one entry per CDR3 protein. In the table there are approximately 620,000 distinct CDR3 sequences, about a sixth of which are singletons. General study results and limits: Most thyroid-expanded clonotypes above 0.001 were also found in blood.

Trimming pared 1 base from V and 6 bases from J, leaving 10 bases between. This CDR3 spans 13 amino acids. Germline V CDR1 and CDR2: SGHAT, FQNNGV. This clonotype was detected ten times or more. What it binds is not known. Sequencing was done on a sample of blood. The genes are TRBV11-2 and TRBJ2-7; a weak D match, TRBD1 (6 bases). This TCR was recovered from a woman between 35 and 50 years old with Graves' ophthalmopathy. CDR3 nucleotides: TGTGCCAGCAGCTTAGGACAGGTTGGCGAGCAGTACTTC. Its translation: CASSLGQVGEQYF.